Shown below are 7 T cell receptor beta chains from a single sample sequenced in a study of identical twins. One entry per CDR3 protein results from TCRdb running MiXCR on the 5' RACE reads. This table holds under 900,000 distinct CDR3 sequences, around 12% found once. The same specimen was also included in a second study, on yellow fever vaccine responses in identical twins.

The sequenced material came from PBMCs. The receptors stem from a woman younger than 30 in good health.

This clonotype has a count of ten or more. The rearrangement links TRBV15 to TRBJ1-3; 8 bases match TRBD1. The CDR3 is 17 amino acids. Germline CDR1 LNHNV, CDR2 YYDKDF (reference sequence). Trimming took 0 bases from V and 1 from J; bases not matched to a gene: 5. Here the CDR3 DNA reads TGTGCCACCAGCAGAGACCCCAGGGGGCGATCTGGAAACACCATATATTTT. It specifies CATSRDPRGRSGNTIYF. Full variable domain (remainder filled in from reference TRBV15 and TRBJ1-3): DAMVIQNPRYQVTQFGKPVTLSCSQTLNHNVMYWYQQKSSQAPKLLFHYYDKDFNNEADTPDNFQSRRPNTSFCFLDIRSPGLGDTAMYLCATSRDPRGRSGNTIYFGEGSWLTVV.

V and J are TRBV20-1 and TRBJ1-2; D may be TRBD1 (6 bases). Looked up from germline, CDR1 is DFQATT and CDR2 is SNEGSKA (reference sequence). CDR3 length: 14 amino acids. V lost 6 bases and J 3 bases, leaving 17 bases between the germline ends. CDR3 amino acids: CSAVGHPEYYGYTF. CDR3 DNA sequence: TGCAGTGCAGTGGGACACCCTGAGTACTATGGCTACACCTTC.

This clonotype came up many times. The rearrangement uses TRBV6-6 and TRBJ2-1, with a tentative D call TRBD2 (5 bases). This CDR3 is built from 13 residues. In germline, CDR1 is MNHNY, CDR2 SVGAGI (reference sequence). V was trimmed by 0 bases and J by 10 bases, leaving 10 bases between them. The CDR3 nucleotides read TGTGCCAGCAGTTACTCGATACGGAGGGAGCAGTTCTTC. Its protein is CASSYSIRREQFF.

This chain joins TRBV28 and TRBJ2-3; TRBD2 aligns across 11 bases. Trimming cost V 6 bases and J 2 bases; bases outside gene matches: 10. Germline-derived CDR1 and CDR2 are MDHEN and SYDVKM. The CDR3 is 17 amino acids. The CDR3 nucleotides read TGTGCCAGCAGGCCCGGGATAGCGGGGGGGCCCACAGATACGCAGTATTTT. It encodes CASRPGIAGGPTDTQYF.

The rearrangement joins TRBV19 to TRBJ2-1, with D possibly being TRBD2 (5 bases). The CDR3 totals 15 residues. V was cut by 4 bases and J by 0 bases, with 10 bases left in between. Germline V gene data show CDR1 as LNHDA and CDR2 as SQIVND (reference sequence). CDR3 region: CASSNSVSSYNEQFF. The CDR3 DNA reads TGTGCCAGTAGTAATAGCGTTAGCTCCTACAATGAGCAGTTCTTC.

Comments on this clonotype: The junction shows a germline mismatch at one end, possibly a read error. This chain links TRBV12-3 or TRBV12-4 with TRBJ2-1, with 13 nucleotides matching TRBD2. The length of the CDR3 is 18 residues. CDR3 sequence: CASCFGLAGESSYNEQFF. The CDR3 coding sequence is TGTGCCAGCTGTTTCGGACTAGCGGGGGAGAGCTCCTACAATGAGCAGTTCTTC.

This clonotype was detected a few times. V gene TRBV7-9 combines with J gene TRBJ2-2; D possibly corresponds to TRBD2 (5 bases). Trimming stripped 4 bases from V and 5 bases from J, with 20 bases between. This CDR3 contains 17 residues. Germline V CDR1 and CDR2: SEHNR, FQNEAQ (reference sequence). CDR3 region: CASSSESTRPGTGELFF. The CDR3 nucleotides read TGTGCCAGCAGCTCCGAATCAACTAGGCCGGGGACCGGGGAGCTGTTTTTT.